This record covers a single TCR beta chain. The antigen is undetermined. Both 60 Vbeta primers and 13 Jbeta primers went into the PCR. Here immunoSEQ multiplex PCR was the method, and the copy in TCRdb shows in-frame clones only, minus some. This sample has about 100,000 clones; 60% to 75% occur once, and the top ten carry more than 9%. The data are from a study of cytomegalovirus exposure and HLA in healthy donors. Germline V gene data show CDR1 as ENHRY and CDR2 as SYGVKD. The CDR3 is made up of 15 amino acids. The ends were cut back, 0 bases at V and 2 bases at J, with 11 bases in the middle. Healthy bone marrow donors supplied every sample. Study-level points and caveats: Researchers counted around 180 TCR beta chains as cytomegalovirus-associated.

The sample taken for sequencing was PBMCs. This clonotype was sampled from a man aged 50-59 years in good health and CMV-seronegative. This chain connects TRBV10-3 to TRBJ2-7, with D perhaps TRBD1 (5 bases). The CDR3 is CAISESTRTTYEQYF. As DNA, the CDR3 is TGTGCCATCAGTGAGTCGACGAGGACAACCTACGAGCAGTACTTC.